The 3 T cell receptor beta chains below come from one sample, sequenced in a study of T cell repertoires in cytomegalovirus infection. A single record per CDR3 protein comes from TCRdb applying MiXCR to the reads. The sample holds hundreds of thousands of distinct CDR3 sequences; roughly a quarter are singletons and the top ten take 7% to 9%. Material for sequencing was CD8+ T cells from PBMCs. The receptors come from a human donor in good health (CMV status not recorded). Some clones in this sample may be carry-over from other donors' samples.

The chain carries TRBV7-9 and TRBJ1-1; D gene unclear. The CDR3 runs 12 residues. Germline CDR1 SEHNR, CDR2 FQNEAQ (reference sequence). Deletions cut 2 bases from V and 5 bases from J, with 6 bases between. The CDR3 region is CASSLIRTEAFF. For the CDR3, the DNA is TGTGCCAGCAGCTTAATACGGACTGAAGCTTTCTTT.

The V and J genes are TRBV20-1 and TRBJ1-4; D remains unclear. The CDR3 totals 13 residues. With 3 bases removed from V and 0 bases from J, the gap between germline ends came to 5 bases. The germline CDR1 and CDR2 sequences are DFQATT and SNEGSKA (reference sequence). CDR3 coding DNA: TGCAGTGCTAGTCAGGCAACTAATGAAAAACTGTTTTTT. This gives the protein CSASQATNEKLFF.

The chain joins TRBV2 to TRBJ1-3; the D is unclear. Germline V lookup: CDR1 SNHLY, CDR2 FYNNEI. The CDR3 is 11 residues long. V was clipped by 4 bases and J by 12 bases, with 10 bases between them. Written as DNA, the CDR3 is TGTGCCAGCAGTGCGGACCCCGTCATATATTTT. This translates into CASSADPVIYF.